The source of this T cell receptor beta chain is a study of cytomegalovirus exposure and HLA in healthy donors. Study results and caveats: Specific recognition of CMV antigens was confirmed in vitro for a few chains (all CMV-associated). Some V segments, TRBV6-2 and TRBV6-3 among them, were indistinguishable and were therefore excluded.

As concerns this clone: The antigen is unknown.

Samples came from healthy bone marrow donors. At sampling all donors were nominally healthy, likely with unrecorded immune exposures. The CDR3 runs 15 residues. Germline assignment: CDR1 SGHRS and CDR2 YFSETQ. V shed 0 bases, J shed 6 bases, and the junction held 7 bases outside the gene matches. Primers for the PCR totalled 60 Vbeta and 13 Jbeta. Sequencing was performed with immunoSEQ multiplex PCR; in TCRdb, only in-frame clones are kept and a portion is missing. Of 150,000 to 200,000 clones listed, more than 65% are singletons. Sequencing input: PBMCs. This chain uses TRBV5-1 with TRBJ1-2; 8 nucleotides line up with TRBD1. The TCR originated in a male donor in good health and CMV-seronegative. The CDR3 bases are TGCGCCAGCAGCTTGGACAGGGGGAAATGGGATGGCTACACCTTC. As protein: CASSLDRGKWDGYTF.